The following is a T cell receptor (beta chain) sequence with its context. Generated by immunoSEQ multiplex PCR, the TCRdb table keeps only in-frame clones and is missing some. The sample has 130,000 or so clones; approximately 92% are singletons. The length of the CDR3 is 14 residues. Looked up from germline, CDR1 is SGDLS and CDR2 is YYNGEE. The V gene end was trimmed by 5 bases and the J gene end by 2 bases; junction bases not matched to a gene: 5. The source of the sample is a study of control samples from healthy donors and cancer patients. Sequencing was carried out using blood. The origin of this receptor is a man younger than 30 in good health. This chain joins TRBV9 and TRBJ2-5, with 8 bases identical to TRBD2. The CDR3 sequence: CASSYPGGQETQYF. In DNA, the CDR3 is TGTGCCAGCAGTTACCCGGGAGGGCAAGAGACCCAGTACTTC.